These T cell receptor beta chains were read from a single sample in a study of T cell responses to AZD1222 COVID-19 vaccine. Some clones are missing from TCRdb's copy, which holds only in-frame ones; the method was immunoSEQ multiplex PCR. This sample yields 100,000 to 150,000 clones, of which around 87% are seen a single time; more than 9% belongs to the top ten. This sample comprised peripheral blood, obtained on day 0 of AZD1222 vaccination. The receptors here all came from an adult in good health. CDR3s include the opening cysteine and the closing phenylalanine or tryptophan. Each record gives: V gene, clone size, J gene, D gene, CDR3 DNA, CDR3 protein. A D gene is named only where the DNA matches it firmly. Clone size is not always given. Where it is, it says once, few, many or a class for expanded clones.

>TRBV27|.|TRBJ1-1|.
TGTGCCAGCAGTTTAGGGGGGGCGGAAGCTTTCTTT
CASSLGGAEAFF
>TRBV30|.|TRBJ2-7|TRBD2
TGTGCCTGGAGTTCTGGACTAGCCTCCGAGCAGTACTTC
CAWSSGLASEQYF
>TRBV5-6|.|TRBJ2-3|TRBD2
TGTGCCAGCAGCTTGAGACTAGCGGGGGGCCTTACAGATACGCAGTATTTT
CASSLRLAGGLTDTQYF
>TRBV6-1|.|TRBJ2-6|.
TGTGCCAGCAGCGAAATGTGGGGCTCTGGGGCCAACGTCCTGACTTTC
CASSEMWGSGANVLTF
>TRBV19|.|TRBJ1-5|TRBD1
TGTGCCAGTAGTGTCACAGGGGAACGTCAGCCCCAGCATTTT
CASSVTGERQPQHF
>TRBV30|.|TRBJ2-7|TRBD1
TGTGCCTGGAGTGGACAGGGTGGCTCCTACGAGCAGTACTTC
CAWSGQGGSYEQYF
>TRBV28|.|TRBJ2-7|.
TGTGCCAGCCCCCCTTGGGACCTCGGTGCGGGCTTGGGTGAGCAGTACTTC
CASPPWDLGAGLGEQYF
>TRBV12-3/TRBV12-4|.|TRBJ2-7|.
TGTGCCAGCACCACGGACGTATCCTACGAGCAGTACTTC
CASTTDVSYEQYF
>TRBV6-5|.|TRBJ2-7|TRBD2
TGTGCCAGCAGTTATAGCGGGACGGATCAGTACTTC
CASSYSGTDQYF
>TRBV27|.|TRBJ2-7|.
TGTGCCAGCAGTCTTATTGCCAGCTCCTACGAGCAGTACTTC
CASSLIASSYEQYF
>TRBV5-1|.|TRBJ2-1|TRBD1
TGCGCCAGCAGCCCACAGGGGAGCTCCTACAATGAGCAGTTCTTC
CASSPQGSSYNEQFF
>TRBV4-3|.|TRBJ2-2|TRBD2
TGCGCCAGCAGCCAAGATGTATTGAGGCGGGGGTACACGAACACCGGGGAGCTGTTTTTT
CASSQDVLRRGYTNTGELFF
>TRBV9|.|TRBJ1-6|TRBD1
TGTGCCAGCAGCGTAGAGGTACAGGGGAATTCACCCCTCCACTTT
CASSVEVQGNSPLHF
>TRBV7-9|.|TRBJ2-5|TRBD2
TGTGCCAGCAGCCATGGGCGGGGGGACCAAGAGACCCAGTACTTC
CASSHGRGDQETQYF
>TRBV30|.|TRBJ2-7|.
TGTGCCGGAGGGGGCACTTCCTACGAGCAGTACTTC
CAGGGTSYEQYF
>TRBV7-8|.|TRBJ2-1|.
TGTGCCAGCAGCCTTCGTTACCGGACAGTCTCCTACAATGAGCAGTTCTTC
CASSLRYRTVSYNEQFF
>TRBV5-6|.|TRBJ1-5|.
TGTGCCAGCAGCCTCCAAGGTGAGCCCCAGCATTTT
CASSLQGEPQHF
>TRBV9|once|TRBJ2-7|.
TGTGCCAGCAGCGTAGACCCGGCGACCTACGAGCAGTACTTC
CASSVDPATYEQYF
>TRBV25-1|.|TRBJ2-2|TRBD2
TGTGCCAGCAGTCCGCAAGGACTAGCTAAAAACACCGGGGAGCTGTTTTTT
CASSPQGLAKNTGELFF
>TRBV7-9|few|TRBJ1-5|.
TGTGCCAGCAGCCAACCCACCGGGCCCCAGCATTTT
CASSQPTGPQHF
>TRBV29-1|.|TRBJ2-7|.
TGCAGCGTTGCCGGCGGTCACGCTTACGAGCAGTACTTC
CSVAGGHAYEQYF
>TRBV28|.|TRBJ2-7|TRBD1
TGTGCCAGCGAAAGACAGGGGCGTTCCTACGAGCAGTACTTC
CASERQGRSYEQYF
>TRBV5-4|.|TRBJ1-1|.
TGTGCCAGCAGCGGGGTGCAGGGCGGCACTGAAGCTTTCTTT
CASSGVQGGTEAFF
>TRBV6-5|.|TRBJ2-5|.
TGTGCCAGCAGCCCACTAGGGGGGCGCGTCGGGACCCAGTACTTC
CASSPLGGRVGTQYF
>TRBV7-9|once|TRBJ1-1|.
TGTGCCAGCAGCTTACTCGCCGGGACGGCCAACACTGAAGCTTTCTTT
CASSLLAGTANTEAFF
>TRBV5-1|.|TRBJ2-5|TRBD2
TGCGCCAGCAGCTTCCTAGCGGGAAAAGCTTCCGAGACCCAGTACTTC
CASSFLAGKASETQYF